The present TCR beta chain was sequenced within a study of blood T cell repertoires in COVID-19 (dated by TCRdb to 2018 to 2021). About the full investigation: Collaborator samples came from the United States, Italy and Spain and covered acute and convalescent phases of COVID-19. Samples came from the ongoing ImmuneRACE study (first 160 participants) plus 1,254 subjects from 6 global collaborators. The repertoires were made available in a free public database intended to serve as a resource for research on the immune response to SARS-CoV-2. Where available, HLA class I and class II types were obtained from metadata supplied by the sample provider rather than from assay-based typing. The material from the prospective study consisted of cDNA or gDNA derived from T cells, B-cell-depleted T cells, or PBMCs. The dataset comprised deeply sampled blood TCRbeta repertoires from subjects exposed to, actively infected with, or recovered from COVID-19. The sample metadata nearly always contained a de-identified subject ID, COVID-19 status, age in years and sex. The full study reports these points: How much clinical and demographic metadata was included differed by source and by participant, and the metadata was provided uncurated.

Counted from cysteine to phenylalanine, this CDR3 has 15 amino acids. CDR3 DNA only is kept here, 45 bases in frame from base 1. Germline trimming amounts to 6 bases on V and 2 bases on J, with 9 as the count of junction bases outside the gene matches. Via the germline V gene (reference sequence), CDR1 is MNHEY and CDR2 SMNVEV. The immunoSEQ Assay, a bias-controlled multiplex PCR, was used to amplify TCRbeta CDR3 regions from genomic DNA. Concerning the study's data processing: The number of nucleated cells in each sample was estimated from the amplification of reference gene primers within the assay. To quantify the absolute abundance of each unique TCRbeta CDR3 rearrangement, sequence reads were collapsed and filtered. Productive Simpson clonality was computed per sample as the square root of Simpson's diversity index over productive rearrangements. TCRdb mirrors the immuneACCESS table, restricted to in-frame sequences. Some clones are absent from its copies; in checked studies, under half trace to an unresolved V gene, and the reason for the others is unknown. D and trimming come from the DNA, and the V and J calls and clone size come from that table. The sample table contains about 160,000 clones; only one count was recorded for roughly 84% of them. The ten largest make up around 18% of the sample.

Enrolling through a virtual design, the prospective study's participants ranged in age from roughly 18 to 95 years and lived across roughly 23 United States geographic areas. In the prospective study, participants were assigned to cohorts based on the clinical history participants reported in a screening survey and a study questionnaire. Recovered participants in ImmuneRACE Cohort 3 were defined as having two consecutive negative NP/OP PCR tests, clearance from a healthcare professional, or resolution of symptoms. Each participant in the prospective study had whole blood, serum and a nasopharyngeal or oropharyngeal swab collected by mobile phlebotomists. Prospective study participants could optionally give additional blood draws and questionnaires over an approximately two-month period. Blood samples from the prospective study were shipped frozen or at room temperature prior to DNA extraction.

As to this clone: No cognate antigen has been identified for it. No base qualities exist here, and no much larger clone lies one base off it.

The sequence was collected from a man aged 60 to 69 who had recovered from COVID-19. Sequenced input: PBMCs or T cells enriched from blood (not recorded which). The sequence joins TRBV27 to TRBJ2-7, with 8 bases aligning to TRBD1. The bases are TGTGCCAGCAGCGCGGACAGGGCCGTAGCCTACGAGCAGTACTTC. Its coded protein is CASSADRAVAYEQYF.